This T cell receptor (beta chain) was captured by sequencing in a study of OX40 agonist ivuxolimab in advanced cancers. Study background: Recorded diagnoses for dose-escalation patients were hepatocellular carcinoma, melanoma, renal cell or head and neck cancer.

Comments on this clone: What it binds is unknown.

The study, taken as a whole, reports: Some of the lowest clonal expansion was seen in partial responders at 0.1-3.0 mg/kg.

Assay: immunoSEQ multiplex PCR; the TCRdb copy retains only in-frame clones and omits some. Among fewer than 55,000 clones listed, roughly four fifths were seen once. Trimming cost V 6 bases and J 1 base; bases outside gene matches: 3. Germline values: CDR1 MNHNS, CDR2 SASEGT. The CDR3 spans 15 residues. This specimen consisted of CD4+ or CD8+ T cells sorted from blood, obtained in a trial of the OX40 agonist ivuxolimab. The sequence derives from an adult with an advanced solid tumor such as melanoma, head and neck, liver or kidney cancer. The chain has TRBV6-1 and TRBJ2-3, with 11 bases that match TRBD2. The CDR3 is CASRAGLAGTDTQYF. The CDR3 bases are TGTGCCAGCAGGGCGGGACTAGCGGGCACAGATACGCAGTATTTT.